This TCR beta chain originates from a study of T cells after yellow fever vaccination. The germline V and J ends were trimmed by 9 bases and 4 bases, with 22 bases remaining between them. Germline V lookup: CDR1 MDHEN, CDR2 SYDVKM. The CDR3 has 15 amino acids. TCRdb analysed the 5' RACE reads with MiXCR anew, one entry per CDR3 protein. The sample contains 300,000 to 400,000 distinct CDR3 sequences, around 6.4% of which appear only once. The sequence was obtained from a man aged 30 to 45 who received the YFV17D yellow fever vaccine. The V call is TRBV28, the J call TRBJ2-7; D could derive from TRBD1 or TRBD2 (5 bases each). The source material was PBMCs, sampled 5 days after the yellow fever booster vaccination. The CDR3 nucleotides read TGTGCCAGTGTTGCTGGGGGTCAAGGACGTTACGAGCAGTACTTC. This translates into CASVAGGQGRYEQYF.